The table lists the clone carrying this T cell receptor beta chain with a few counts. Its antigen is not known. The source of the sample is a study of T-cell memory formation after mild COVID-19. Points from the study as a whole: Some clones that responded were present in memory (sampled pre-infection), which suggests cross-reactive memory joined.

UMIs and sample barcodes were carried by the TCR alpha and TCR beta cDNA libraries that 5'RACE produced using constant-segment primers. TCRdb itself ran the 5' RACE reads through MiXCR, one entry per CDR3 protein. The table includes roughly 280,000 distinct CDR3 sequences, roughly 8.2% detected once. CDR3 length: 16 amino acids. The germline V and J ends were trimmed by 0 bases and 4 bases, with 13 bases remaining between them. The V gene's germline CDR1 is SGHRS and CDR2 YFSETQ. The chain couples TRBV5-1 to TRBJ2-2, with a tentative D call TRBD1 (6 bases). The receptor comes from a man aged 18 to 30 who had mild COVID-19 (a few samples of this study predate the infection). Cell type and time point are not known. Sequencing input: PBMCs or a T cell subset sorted from them (not recorded which). The CDR3 DNA is TGCGCCAGCAGCTTGGCAACAGGGATTGTCACCGGGGAGCTGTTTTTT. Translated, it gives CASSLATGIVTGELFF.